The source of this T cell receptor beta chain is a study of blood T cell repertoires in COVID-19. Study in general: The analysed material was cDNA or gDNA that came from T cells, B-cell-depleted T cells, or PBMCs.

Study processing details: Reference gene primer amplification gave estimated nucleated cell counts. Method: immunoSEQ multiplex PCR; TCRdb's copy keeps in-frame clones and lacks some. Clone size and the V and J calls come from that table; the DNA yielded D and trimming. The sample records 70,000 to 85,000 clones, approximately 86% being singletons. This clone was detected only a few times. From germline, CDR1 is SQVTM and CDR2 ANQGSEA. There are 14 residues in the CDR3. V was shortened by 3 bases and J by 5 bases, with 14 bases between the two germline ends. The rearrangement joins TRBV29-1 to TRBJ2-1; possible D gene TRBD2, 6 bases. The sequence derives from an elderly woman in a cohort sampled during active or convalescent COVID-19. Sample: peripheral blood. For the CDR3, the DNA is TGCAGCGTTGATCCATTACTAGCAAACAATGAGCAGTTCTTC. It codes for CSVDPLLANNEQFF.